The T cell receptor beta chain described here comes from a study of alternative splicing in chronic myeloid leukemia remission (dated by TCRdb to about 2020). Context from the whole study: Remission specimens from the trials were collected at major or complete molecular response, at 12 or 24 months of TKI therapy. RNA sequencing was used to profile peripheral blood from chronic-phase CML patients at diagnosis and at remission, and the results were compared with those from healthy donors. Median ages of roughly 50 years at diagnosis, under 60 at remission and 35 to 45 for healthy controls were recorded. In terms of female/male counts, the diagnosis samples were 11/5, the remission samples were 8/3 and the controls were 2/4. Total leukocytes from peripheral blood collected in EDTA were used as the trial diagnostic specimens. Eight or nine diagnostic specimens, together with matched remission specimens, were obtained from the RESIST (imatinib), ENESTxtnd (nilotinib) and PINNACLE (nilotinib plus pegylated interferon) trials. Nine CML samples, seven diagnostic and two matched remission, came from the French Persistem study. For diagnosis, remission and control samples alike, total RNA was extracted from peripheral blood mononuclear cells using Trizol.

The germline V gene supplies CDR1 ENHRY and CDR2 SYGVKD. The CDR3 starts with the cysteine, ends with the phenylalanine, and has 14 residues. The DNA is not on file. The time point tag for this specimen amounts to: major or complete molecular response after front-line TKI therapy. The patient cohort comprised approximately 15 CML patients, with matched post-remission samples retrieved for a subset of them. The library was generated by bulk RNA-seq. The TruSeq Stranded RNA sample prep kit was used to generate libraries of poly-A-enriched mRNA from an input of about 0.92 ug total RNA. Every sample was sequenced in triplicate, with paired-end sequencing run on a HiSeq 2500. RNA-seq read length was 125 nucleotides per mate. Per the source publication's procedure: After trimming, reads were aligned to hg38 using STAR v2.7, and quality control was handled by FASTQC, RSeQC and multiqc. Salmon 0.14.1 was used to quantify gene expression levels as transcripts per million (TPM). The results of principal component analysis suggested that neither trial, library batch, sequencing batch, treatment regimen nor sex drove the transcriptomic profiles. TCRdb reprocessed the public reads and reports one entry per CDR3 protein sequence, without DNA. For this entry, the V and J calls and clone size follow TCRdb and not the study's own pipeline. The sample includes more than 200 distinct CDR3 sequences, with 80% to 90% observed a single time. In total, the top ten clones hold less than 30% of the sample.

On the study overall, not on this receptor specifically: Blood cell composition at remission was reconfigured to resemble lymphoid cell-enriched normal controls. Blood cell composition varied strongly between timepoints, moving from enrichment of myeloid progenitors at diagnosis to enrichment of mature lymphoid cells at remission.

About this clonotype: Its specific antigen is unknown.

The material was PBMCs or total blood leukocytes (not recorded which), obtained during remission. The rearrangement combines TRBV10-3 with TRBJ2-3; checking the TCRdb D call of TRBD2 is not possible without DNA. This sequence was found in an adult with chronic myeloid leukemia. CDR3 region: CAISDLAGADTQYF.